This entry is about one TCR beta chain. The target antigen is unknown. CD45RO/CCR7/CD25/CD127/CD95/CD27 separated CD4+ naive, central memory, regulatory and stem cell-like memory cells by sorting. The entirety of the isolated RNA underwent reverse transcription, so expressed TCRB transcripts were sequenced. TCRdb's copy holds only in-frame clones and misses some; the assay was immunoSEQ multiplex PCR. Here the sample spans some 700,000 clones, 10% to 15% being singletons. Trimming took 6 bases from V and 4 from J, leaving 16 bases between them. In germline, CDR1 is SQVTM, CDR2 ANQGSEA. The CDR3 length is 14 residues. This entry comes from a study of beta chain features in type 1 diabetes. Overall study findings and caveats: All four CD4+ subsets of Type 1 diabetes patients contained TCRB CDR3s that were moderately but significantly shorter.

J is TRBJ2-1 and V is TRBV29-1; D remains unclear. The source of this sequence is a man aged 18 to 30 with type 1 diabetes. Sequenced sample: naive CD4+ T cells from blood. As DNA, the CDR3 is TGCAGCGTCGGCTCCCCGGACCTGTACAATGAGCAGTTCTTC. Translation: CSVGSPDLYNEQFF.